Listed below are T cell receptor beta chains from one sample, sequenced in a study of blood T cell repertoires in COVID-19. Only in-frame clones appear in the TCRdb table, and some are missing; sequencing was by immunoSEQ multiplex PCR. The data show 120,000 to 150,000 clones, with more than 75% seen just once and approximately 35% held by the top ten. The sample taken for sequencing was peripheral blood. The receptors derive from a man aged 50 to 60 who had recovered from COVID-19. Each CDR3 is given with its conserved first and last residue. The D gene is left open where the match is weak. Where a row states a size, it is once, few, many or the class of an expanded clone; other rows omit it.

J,D,V,size,DNA,CDR3
TRBJ2-1,TRBD2,TRBV4-3,few,TGCGCCAGCAGCCAATATGCTAGCGGGGGGTACAATGAGCAGTTCTTC,CASSQYASGGYNEQFF
TRBJ1-4,-,TRBV5-5,-,TGTGCCAGCAGCTTGGGGGACATGGTTGCGAAAAAACTGTTTTTT,CASSLGDMVAKKLFF
TRBJ1-1,-,TRBV20-1,-,TGCAGTGCTAGTAGCGAGTCCACTGAAGCTTTCTTT,CSASSESTEAFF
TRBJ1-1,TRBD1,TRBV10-3,few,TGTGCCATCAGCGGACAGGGGGACACTGAAGCTTTCTTT,CAISGQGDTEAFF
TRBJ1-2,-,TRBV19,-,TGTGCCACCGCACAGGGTAACAGCGGCGGTAGCTATGGCTACACCTTC,CATAQGNSGGSYGYTF
TRBJ2-1,-,TRBV7-2,-,TGTGCCAGCAGCTCCCTACAGGGAATGGGCTACAATGAGCAGTTCTTC,CASSSLQGMGYNEQFF
TRBJ2-5,TRBD2,TRBV2,-,TGTGCCAGCAGTGGACTAGCGGGGGGGCAAGAGACCCAGTACTTC,CASSGLAGGQETQYF
TRBJ2-1,-,TRBV2,once,TGTGCCAGCAGTCTGGGACTGTACGACAATGAGCAGTTCTTC,CASSLGLYDNEQFF
TRBJ1-5,-,TRBV18,-,TGTGCCAGCTCACCACTCAGGGTGGAACAGCCCCAGCATTTT,CASSPLRVEQPQHF
TRBJ1-1,-,TRBV19,-,TGTGCCAGTAGTATGGGCAGGGCATTTGCTTTCTTT,CASSMGRAFAFF
TRBJ2-5,TRBD2,TRBV5-6,-,TGTGCCAGCAGCTTGTATCTAGCGGGGGGCCGGGAGACCCAGTACTTC,CASSLYLAGGRETQYF
TRBJ2-1,TRBD2,TRBV24-1,-,TGTGCCACCAGTGATTTGACTAGCGTTAGGGATGAGCAGTTCTTC,CATSDLTSVRDEQFF
TRBJ1-1,-,TRBV19,-,TGTGCCAGTAGTATAATGGGCAGGGACACTGAAGCTTTCTTT,CASSIMGRDTEAFF
TRBJ1-1,-,TRBV10-3,-,TGTGCCATCAGTGAGTCGCGTGATGAGGGTATAACTTTCTTT,CAISESRDEGITFF
TRBJ1-2,TRBD1,TRBV7-9,once,TGTGCCAGCAGCTTGGACAGGGGATCTGAGGCTAACTATGGCTACACCTTC,CASSLDRGSEANYGYTF
TRBJ1-5,-,TRBV9,-,TGTGCCAGCAGCGTAGACGGTGGTCAGCCCCAGCATTTT,CASSVDGGQPQHF
TRBJ1-2,TRBD1,TRBV5-6,-,TGTGCCAGCAGCGGGGACAGGGGCTATGGCTACACCTTC,CASSGDRGYGYTF
TRBJ1-2,-,TRBV7-2,-,TGTGCCAGCAGCTTAGTCGAGGGGGGGTATGGCTACACCTTC,CASSLVEGGYGYTF
TRBJ1-1,-,TRBV19,-,TGTGCCAGTAGTTTCGGGGGGGGGCCTGAAGCTTTCTTT,CASSFGGGPEAFF
TRBJ2-5,TRBD1,TRBV4-1,-,TGCGCCAGCAGCCAATCCTGGAGGTCCGGGACAGGGGAAGAGACCCAGTACTTC,CASSQSWRSGTGEETQYF
TRBJ2-7,TRBD1,TRBV11-2,-,TGTGCCAGCAGTTTCGACCCCAGGGGGTACGAGCAGTACTTC,CASSFDPRGYEQYF
TRBJ1-5,-,TRBV27,few,TGTGCCAGCAGTTCAGGGGTGGATCAGCCCCAGCATTTT,CASSSGVDQPQHF
TRBJ2-5,TRBD2,TRBV5-1,-,TGCGCCAGCAGCTTTCGAGCCCGACTAGCGGGGGGCCAAGAGACCCAGTACTTC,CASSFRARLAGGQETQYF
TRBJ2-7,-,TRBV7-2,-,TGTGCCAGCAGCTTAGGGCGGGGAAGCGAGCAGTACTTC,CASSLGRGSEQYF
TRBJ1-2,TRBD1,TRBV19,-,TGTGCCAGTAGTCCGGGACAGCCACCCTATGGCTACACCTTC,CASSPGQPPYGYTF
TRBJ2-1,TRBD1,TRBV24-1,-,TGTGCCACCAGTGATTCCAGGACAGGGGTAGGTGAGCAGTTCTTC,CATSDSRTGVGEQFF
TRBJ2-2,TRBD2,TRBV5-1,once,TGCGCCAGCACCGGGAGGGGCCTGAACACCGGGGAGCTGTTTTTT,CASTGRGLNTGELFF
TRBJ1-2,-,TRBV4-2,-,TGTGCCAGCAGCCCAGGACAGCGTACTAACTATGGCTACACCTTC,CASSPGQRTNYGYTF
TRBJ1-2,-,TRBV6-1,-,TGTGCCAGCAGTGATCGGGTAGATGGCTACACCTTC,CASSDRVDGYTF
TRBJ2-5,-,TRBV3-1/TRBV3-2,-,TGTGCCAGCAGCCAACATCCCCAGGGGCAAGAGACCCAGTACTTC,CASSQHPQGQETQYF
TRBJ1-1,TRBD1,TRBV27,once,TGTGCCAGCAGGAGGGGGCTCAAAGCTTTCTTT,CASRRGLKAFF
TRBJ1-2,-,TRBV19,-,TGTGCCAGTAGTGCCGGCTATGGCTACACCTTC,CASSAGYGYTF
TRBJ1-1,-,TRBV30,-,TGTGCCTGGAGTGTATACAGTATGAACACTGAAGCTTTCTTT,CAWSVYSMNTEAFF
TRBJ2-5,-,TRBV4-3,-,TGCGCCAGCAGCCAAGACGCGGAGGGGCAGACCCAGTACTTC,CASSQDAEGQTQYF
TRBJ1-5,-,TRBV5-6,once,TGTGCCAGCAGCTTGGGAGGGGGTGGTCAGCCCCAGCATTTT,CASSLGGGGQPQHF
TRBJ1-1,TRBD1,TRBV11-3,-,TGTGCCAGCAGCATAAACGGACAGGGGCCTTACAGAGAAGCTTTCTTT,CASSINGQGPYREAFF
TRBJ2-5,-,TRBV13,-,TGTGCCAGCAGCCGGGACAATCGGGAGACCCAGTACTTC,CASSRDNRETQYF
TRBJ1-1,TRBD1,TRBV2,-,TGTGCCAGCAGTTTACAGGGGGCGAACACTGAAGCTTTCTTT,CASSLQGANTEAFF
TRBJ1-5,-,TRBV12-5,-,TGTGCTAGTGGCCCGAATCCACTAGGGCCCCAGCATTTT,CASGPNPLGPQHF
TRBJ1-1,-,TRBV19,-,TGTGCCAGTAGTACGTCACAGGGGAACACTGAAGCTTTCTTT,CASSTSQGNTEAFF
TRBJ2-5,TRBD2,TRBV5-4,-,TGTGCCAGCAGCTCATCCGGGACTAGCGCGGGGGAGACCCAGTACTTC,CASSSSGTSAGETQYF
TRBJ2-7,TRBD1,TRBV7-2,-,TGTGCCAGCAGCTATGGGACAGGTAATGGAGAGCAGTACTTC,CASSYGTGNGEQYF
TRBJ1-2,-,TRBV7-2,once,TGTGCCAGCAGCGAAGGATTTCGGGGTCCTGGCTACACCTTC,CASSEGFRGPGYTF
TRBJ2-3,-,TRBV15,-,TGTGCCACCAGCAGAGATGGTCCGGTAGCGGTTAAGTATTTT,CATSRDGPVAVKYF
TRBJ2-1,TRBD1,TRBV6-5,-,TGTGCCAGCAGTTACTCGGACAGGGGGAGCGACAATGAGCAGTTCTTC,CASSYSDRGSDNEQFF
TRBJ2-7,-,TRBV18,-,TGTGCCAGCTCACCCAACCCCGACAGACCCGAGCAGTACTTC,CASSPNPDRPEQYF
TRBJ2-3,-,TRBV7-2,-,TGTGCCAGCAGCTCCCGGCGGGGCACAGATACGCAGTATTTT,CASSSRRGTDTQYF
TRBJ2-7,TRBD1,TRBV19,few,TGTGCCAGTAGTACACCGGGACAGGGGGCCTACGAGCAGTACTTC,CASSTPGQGAYEQYF
TRBJ2-5,-,TRBV19,-,TGTGCCAGTAGTATAAATATTCGGGAGACCCAGTACTTC,CASSINIRETQYF